This T cell receptor (beta chain) was recovered during a study of blood T cell repertoires in COVID-19 (dated by TCRdb to 2020 to 2021). In the study overall: Collaborator samples came from the United States, Italy and Spain and covered acute and convalescent phases of COVID-19. The prospective study material was composed of cDNA or gDNA derived from T cells, B-cell-depleted T cells, or PBMCs. Subjects who had been exposed to COVID-19, were actively infected with it, or had recovered from it provided the deeply sampled blood TCRbeta repertoires that made up the dataset. A freely available public database, intended as a resource for researchers studying the immune response to SARS-CoV-2, is where the repertoires were released. The samples were drawn from the first 160 participants of the ongoing ImmuneRACE study and from 950 to 1,500 subjects provided by 6 global collaborators. A de-identified subject ID, COVID-19 status, age in years and sex were almost always included in the sample metadata. HLA class I and class II types, where available, came from metadata supplied by the sample provider rather than from assay-based typing. The paper's findings and limits, for the study overall: The quantity of clinical and demographic metadata differed by source and by participant and was supplied without curation.

Enrolling through a virtual design, the prospective study's participants ranged in age from roughly 18 to 90 years and lived across roughly 24 United States geographic areas. In the prospective study, cohorts were assigned on the basis of participant-reported clinical history obtained from a screening survey and a study questionnaire. In the prospective study, whole blood, serum and a nasopharyngeal or oropharyngeal swab were collected from each participant by mobile phlebotomists. Prospective study participants could optionally give additional blood draws and questionnaires over an approximately 2-month period. Before DNA extraction, blood samples from the prospective study were shipped at room temperature or frozen. Including the terminal cysteine and phenylalanine, the CDR3 comprises 15 residues. Only the CDR3 part of the read is kept: 45 bases, read in frame from the first base. Based on the germline V gene, the CDR1 and CDR2 sequences are SGHAT and FQNNGV. The V and J ends are trimmed by 0 bases and 3 bases, leaving 12 bases between them.

As concerns this clone: Its antigen target is currently unknown. No much larger clone exists at a distance of one base, and base qualities are not known.

The immunoSEQ Assay, a bias-controlled multiplex PCR, was used to amplify TCRbeta CDR3 regions from genomic DNA. From the authors' description of their analysis: The number of nucleated cells in each sample was estimated by amplification of reference gene primers within the assay. To quantify the absolute abundance of each unique TCRbeta CDR3 rearrangement, sequence reads were collapsed and filtered. For each sample, productive Simpson clonality was calculated as the square root of Simpson's diversity index over productive rearrangements. In TCRdb, the immuneACCESS table is reduced to in-frame sequences with V and J assigned. These tables do not hold every clone; where another copy was compared, an unresolved V gene accounts for under half, and the others remain unexplained. Clone size and V and J calls were adopted from that table, with D and trimming inferred from the DNA. Recorded for this sample are fewer than 200,000 clones; around 83% of them occurred a single time. Around 3.6% of the sample is taken by the ten largest.

The receptor was isolated from a woman in her fifties or sixties in a cohort exposed to, infected with or recovered from COVID-19 (not recorded which). The V and J segments used are TRBV11-2 and TRBJ2-7; a tentative D call is TRBD1 (5 bases match). The sequenced sample was PBMCs or T cells enriched from blood (not recorded which). This receptor has the CDR3 CASSLDGPQVYEQYF. The sequence in DNA is TGTGCCAGCAGCTTAGATGGCCCACAGGTCTACGAGCAGTACTTC.